These 26 T cell receptor beta chains came from one sample sequenced in a study of shared clonotypes between healthy human individuals. Naive CD8 populations comprised CD45RO-negative cells positively selected for CCR7, excluding terminally differentiated effector memory CD45RA+ cells. Produced via immunoSEQ multiplex PCR; TCRdb's table is partial and in-frame only. The table lists about 2 million clones, about 95% of them singletons. The sample comprised naive CD8+ T cells sorted from blood. All receptors derive from a man aged 18-30 years in good health.

The rearrangement links TRBV27 to TRBJ2-5; TRBD1 agrees at 7 bases. Trimming cost V 2 bases and J 5 bases; bases outside gene matches: 2. Germline V CDR1 and CDR2: MNHEY, SMNVEV (reference sequence). The CDR3 extends over 13 amino acids. The CDR3 spells CASSLRGPETQYF. The CDR3 nucleotides are TGTGCCAGCAGTTTAAGGGGGCCGGAGACCCAGTACTTC.

This sequence joins TRBV2 and TRBJ1-2; a weak D match, TRBD1 (5 bases). The CDR3 has 15 residues. Germline V gene lookup returns CDR1 SNHLY and CDR2 FYNNEI. V lost 6 bases, J lost 7 bases, and 21 bases lay in between. The CDR3 here is CASSGGRMVLGGYTF. The CDR3 bases are TGTGCCAGCAGCGGGGGACGGATGGTCCTCGGTGGCTACACCTTC. Filled out from reference TRBV2 and TRBJ1-2, the complete variable domain reads EPEVTQTPSHQVTQMGQEVILRCVPISNHLYFYWYRQILGQKVEFLVSFYNNEISEKSEIFDDQFSVERPDGSNFTLKIRSTKLEDSAMYFCASSGGRMVLGGYTFGSGTRLTVV.

The sample holds one count of this clone. This sample also contains other DNA sequences that code for the same CDR3. The V gene is TRBV5-8, the J gene TRBJ2-7; 7 nucleotides match TRBD2. J lost 4 bases, V lost 2 bases, and 0 bases had no gene match. The CDR3 extends over 12 amino acids. CDR1 and CDR2 from the germline V gene are SGHTS and YDEGEE. DNA of the CDR3: TGTGCCAGCAGCTTCGGGGGGTACGAGCAGTACTTC. Its translation: CASSFGGYEQYF.

As for this clone: Different DNA sequences within this sample yield the same CDR3. The chain is built from TRBV7-6 and TRBJ2-7; no reliable D call. V was shortened by 0 bases and J by 5 bases, with 5 bases between the two germline ends. Germline CDR1 and CDR2: SGHVS and FNYEAQ. This CDR3 region has 12 residues. CDR3 sequence: CASSLALHEQYF. Here the CDR3 DNA reads TGTGCCAGCAGCTTAGCGCTCCACGAGCAGTACTTC.

The rearrangement links TRBV28 to TRBJ2-1, with TRBD2 matching over 9 bases. V was pared by 3 bases and J by 8 bases, with 2 bases of the junction left unmatched. Germline loops: CDR1 MDHEN, CDR2 SYDVKM. The length of the CDR3 is 13 residues. Written as DNA, the CDR3 is TGTGCCAGCAGTTTTTTAGCGGGAGATGAGCAGTTCTTC. Its translation is CASSFLAGDEQFF.

This clone was detected once. This rearrangement joins TRBV5-5 to TRBJ2-1; 12 nucleotides line up with TRBD2. The trim removed 5 bases at V and 3 bases at J, leaving 6 bases unmatched. This CDR3 comprises 16 residues. The germline V gene encodes CDR1 SGHKS and CDR2 YYEKEE (reference sequence). The CDR3 sequence is CASSSRLAGVYNEQFF. The CDR3 region has the DNA TGTGCCAGCAGTTCGAGACTAGCGGGAGTCTACAATGAGCAGTTCTTC.

The chain couples TRBV4-3 to TRBJ2-1; 10 bases are a match to TRBD2. CDR1 is LGHNA, CDR2 YSLEER, per germline. The V gene end was trimmed by 2 bases and the J gene end by 6 bases; junction bases not matched to a gene: 4. The CDR3 loop spans 15 amino acids. CDR3 protein: CASSQPGTSANEQFF. In DNA form, the CDR3 reads TGCGCCAGCAGCCAACCCGGGACTAGCGCCAATGAGCAGTTCTTC.

This clone was observed a few times. The gene calls are TRBV6-5 and TRBJ1-2; D ambiguous. This CDR3 contains 14 residues. The germline gives CDR1 MNHEY, CDR2 SVGAGI. V was pared by 6 bases and J by 8 bases, with 19 bases between. CDR3 bases: TGTGCCAGCAGCCCCGGCGGGGAAGGCATCGGCTACACCTTC. It encodes CASSPGGEGIGYTF.

The chain joins TRBV2 to TRBJ2-7, with 9 bases identical to TRBD2. This CDR3 region has 15 residues. V lost 7 bases to trimming and J lost 2 bases; unmatched junction nucleotides: 9. The germline gives CDR1 SNHLY, CDR2 FYNNEI. CDR3 nucleotides: TGTGCCAGCATGATAATACTAGCGGGTACCTACGAGCAGTACTTC. It is translated as CASMIILAGTYEQYF. Full variable domain (rest looked up from reference TRBV2 and TRBJ2-7): EPEVTQTPSHQVTQMGQEVILRCVPISNHLYFYWYRQILGQKVEFLVSFYNNEISEKSEIFDDQFSVERPDGSNFTLKIRSTKLEDSAMYFCASMIILAGTYEQYFGPGTRLTVT.

The genes are TRBV27 and TRBJ2-1; D is tentatively TRBD1 or TRBD2 (5 bases each). CDR1 MNHEY and CDR2 SMNVEV come from the germline V gene (reference sequence). The CDR3 has 15 residues. Between the trimmed V and J ends, which lost 4 bases and 0 bases, there was a span of 10 bases. The CDR3 bases are TGTGCCAGCAGTTGGGACGGGGTCTCCTACAATGAGCAGTTCTTC. The encoded protein is CASSWDGVSYNEQFF.

The chain is built from TRBV4-1 and TRBJ1-5; 7 bases match TRBD1. CDR3 size: 19 residues. Germline V gene sequence: CDR1 MGHRA, CDR2 YSYEKL. The junction had 14 bases not matched to a gene; V was cut back by 2 bases and J by 1 base. Here the CDR3 reads CASSQIHMDRTLSNQPQHF. The CDR3 DNA reads TGCGCCAGCAGCCAAATCCATATGGACAGGACTTTAAGCAATCAGCCCCAGCATTTT.

The rearrangement links TRBV7-9 to TRBJ2-7, with D perhaps assigned TRBD1 or TRBD2 (6 bases each). The CDR3 spans 16 residues. V gave up 5 bases and J gave up 2 bases, with 19 bases separating them. Germline CDR1 SEHNR, CDR2 FQNEAQ (reference sequence). The CDR3 here is CASSPPEGVAAYEQYF. The CDR3 coding sequence is TGTGCCAGCAGCCCCCCTGAGGGGGTAGCGGCCTACGAGCAGTACTTC.

For this clone: The sample carries other DNA sequences with the same CDR3. The chain is built from TRBV4-1 and TRBJ2-5; 8 bases map to TRBD2. Unmatched junction bases numbered 1, after V lost 1 base and J lost 3 bases. The CDR3 runs 14 residues. CDR1 MGHRA and CDR2 YSYEKL come from the germline V gene. The CDR3, as DNA: TGCGCCAGCAGCCAAGGGGGACTAGAAGAGACCCAGTACTTC. Translated, it gives CASSQGGLEETQYF.

The chain links TRBV27 to TRBJ2-7; D ambiguous. CDR3 length: 13 residues. V lost 5 bases, J lost 11 bases, and 19 bases lay in between. The germline V gene has CDR1 MNHEY and CDR2 SMNVEV (reference sequence). The CDR3 DNA reads TGTGCCAGCAGTCCAATCCCGCCCACAACCGAGTACTTC. This gives the protein CASSPIPPTTEYF.

V is TRBV2 and J is TRBJ2-1; 10 positions match TRBD1. The ends lost 7 bases at V and 2 bases at J; junction bases unmatched: 8. The CDR3 totals 16 residues. From germline, CDR1 is SNHLY and CDR2 FYNNEI. The CDR3 here is CASIIRDRGTYNEQFF. The CDR3 DNA reads TGTGCCAGCATTATTAGGGACAGGGGAACCTACAATGAGCAGTTCTTC. Full variable domain (rest looked up from reference TRBV2 and TRBJ2-1): EPEVTQTPSHQVTQMGQEVILRCVPISNHLYFYWYRQILGQKVEFLVSFYNNEISEKSEIFDDQFSVERPDGSNFTLKIRSTKLEDSAMYFCASIIRDRGTYNEQFFGPGTRLTVL.

The J gene is TRBJ1-5, the V gene TRBV18, with 7 bases that match TRBD1. The CDR3 loop spans 17 amino acids. Germline V gene sequence: CDR1 KGHSH, CDR2 LQKENI. J was trimmed by 0 bases and V by 3 bases; bases with no gene match: 8. CDR3 DNA: TGTGCCAGCTCACCCACCGACAGGGTGAATAGCAATCAGCCCCAGCATTTT. Translated, it gives CASSPTDRVNSNQPQHF.

The V gene is TRBV7-6, the J gene TRBJ1-1, with D possibly TRBD1 on 5 matching bases. V was trimmed by 1 base and J by 0 bases, leaving 12 bases between them. This CDR3 contains 16 residues. Germline CDR1 is SGHVS and CDR2 is FNYEAQ. CDR3 nucleotide sequence: TGTGCCAGCAGCTTAGGGCCGGGACTGATGAACACTGAAGCTTTCTTT. It codes for CASSLGPGLMNTEAFF.

V gene TRBV29-1 combines with J gene TRBJ2-2; tentatively, D is TRBD1 (6 bases). CDR3 size: 16 residues. V was cut by 3 bases and J by 8 bases, with 22 bases left in between. From germline, CDR1 is SQVTM and CDR2 ANQGSEA. In nucleotides, the CDR3 is TGCAGCGTTGAGGGGGCTTTTAACGCGGAGTCGGGGGAGCTGTTTTTT. Protein: CSVEGAFNAESGELFF.

Turning to this clone: Other DNA sequences in this sample translate to the same CDR3. The chain has TRBV2 and TRBJ2-7, with 12 bases that match TRBD2. V gave up 3 bases and J gave up 7 bases; unmatched junction bases: 4. The CDR3 is made up of 14 amino acids. The V gene's germline CDR1 is SNHLY and CDR2 FYNNEI. Written as DNA, the CDR3 is TGTGCCAGCAGTGAGGGACTAGCGGGTGATGAGCAGTACTTC. It encodes CASSEGLAGDEQYF. Full variable domain (missing parts from reference TRBV2 and TRBJ2-7): EPEVTQTPSHQVTQMGQEVILRCVPISNHLYFYWYRQILGQKVEFLVSFYNNEISEKSEIFDDQFSVERPDGSNFTLKIRSTKLEDSAMYFCASSEGLAGDEQYFGPGTRLTVT.

The CDR3 is CATSRHNREVEETQYF. Here the CDR3 DNA reads TGTGCCACCAGCAGACATAACAGGGAGGTGGAGGAGACCCAGTACTTC. The rearrangement uses TRBV15 and TRBJ2-5; tentatively, D is TRBD1 or TRBD2 (6 bases each). Between the trimmed V and J ends, which lost 2 bases and 5 bases, there was a span of 18 bases. Germline CDR1 is LNHNV and CDR2 is YYDKDF (reference sequence). The CDR3 consists of 16 residues.

This rearrangement joins TRBV6-5 to TRBJ2-7; D uncertain. Germline values: CDR1 MNHEY, CDR2 SVGAGI. The CDR3 is 10 residues long. V lost 5 bases and J 3 bases, leaving 2 bases between the germline ends. The CDR3 DNA follows: TGTGCCAGCAGTCTCTACGAGCAGTACTTC. Encoded protein: CASSLYEQYF.

This chain links TRBV13 with TRBJ2-7; D is unclear. Looked up from germline, CDR1 is PRHDT and CDR2 is FYEKMQ (reference sequence). The CDR3 sequence is 15 residues long. V was clipped by 4 bases and J by 0 bases, with 13 bases between them. The CDR3 DNA follows: TGTGCCAGCAGCTCGGACGGTTCGAGCTCCTACGAGCAGTACTTC. It translates to CASSSDGSSSYEQYF.

J is TRBJ2-2 and V is TRBV29-1, with D hard to call. Trimming cost V 4 bases and J 2 bases, with 14 bases left between them. The CDR3 runs to 15 residues. Germline V gene lookup returns CDR1 SQVTM and CDR2 ANQGSEA. CDR3 amino acids: CSVASPTENTGELFF. CDR3 coding DNA: TGCAGCGTTGCCTCCCCCACTGAAAACACCGGGGAGCTGTTTTTT.

This rearrangement joins TRBV6-1 to TRBJ1-2, with TRBD1 matching over 7 bases. The J segment lost 5 bases and the V segment lost 5 bases, leaving 8 bases of the junction unmatched. This CDR3 has 14 amino acids. Germline V CDR1 and CDR2: MNHNS, SASEGT. The CDR3 nucleotides read TGTGCCAGCAGTAACCGGGACAGTATTTATGGCTACACCTTC. Translating gives CASSNRDSIYGYTF.

About this clone: Other DNA sequences in the sample encode the same CDR3. This chain uses TRBV7-9 with TRBJ2-3; the D is unclear. V shed 1 base and J shed 2 bases, with 4 bases lying between them. Germline CDR1 SEHNR, CDR2 FQNEAQ (reference sequence). The CDR3 is 13 amino acids. The CDR3, as DNA: TGTGCCAGCAGCTTAGACAACACAGATACGCAGTATTTT. As protein: CASSLDNTDTQYF.

J is TRBJ2-7 and V is TRBV19, with TRBD1 matching over 8 bases. CDR3 length: 13 amino acids. Germline CDR1 LNHDA, CDR2 SQIVND (reference sequence). Trimming took 5 bases from V and 9 from J; bases not matched to a gene: 9. CDR3 loop: CASSVDREVAQYF. The DNA for the CDR3 is TGTGCCAGTAGTGTGGACAGGGAAGTGGCGCAGTACTTC.